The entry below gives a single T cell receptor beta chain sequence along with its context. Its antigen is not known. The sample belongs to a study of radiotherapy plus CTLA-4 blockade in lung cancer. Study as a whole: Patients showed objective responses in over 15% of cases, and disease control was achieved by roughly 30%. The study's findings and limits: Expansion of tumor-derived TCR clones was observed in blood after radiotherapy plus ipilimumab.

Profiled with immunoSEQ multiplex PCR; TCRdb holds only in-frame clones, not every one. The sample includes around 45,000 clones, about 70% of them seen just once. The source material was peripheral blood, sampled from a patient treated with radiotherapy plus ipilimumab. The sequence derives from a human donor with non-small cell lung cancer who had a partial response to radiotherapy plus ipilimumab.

The DNA for the CDR3 is TGTGCCAGTCTTAAGACAGGGCGCACAGATACGCAGTATTTT. Protein product: CASLKTGRTDTQYF. This chain uses TRBV11-2 with TRBJ2-3; 7 bases match TRBD1. This CDR3 has 14 residues. Germline lookup yields CDR1 SGHAT and CDR2 FQNNGV. With V trimmed by 9 bases and J by 1 base, 7 bases remained unmatched.